The next 15 T cell receptor beta chains were all read from a single sample in a study of control samples from healthy donors and cancer patients. Generated by immunoSEQ multiplex PCR, the TCRdb table keeps only in-frame clones and is missing some. Of some 80,000 clones in the sample, 70% to 90% were seen once. Material: PBMCs. These receptors came from a woman aged 55-70 years with head and neck cancer.

J is TRBJ2-5 and V is TRBV5-1; D is perhaps TRBD1 (6 bases). Trimming removed 4 bases from V and 4 bases from J, with 14 bases in between. Germline CDR1 is SGHRS and CDR2 is YFSETQ. CDR3 size: 14 residues. The CDR3 DNA reads as TGCGCCAGCAGCACTGGTCGAGGGGGAGAGACCCAGTACTTC. It codes for CASSTGRGGETQYF.

This rearrangement joins TRBV19 to TRBJ1-4; 7 bases fit TRBD1. Germline lookup yields CDR1 LNHDA and CDR2 SQIVND (reference sequence). This CDR3 is 14 amino acids long. Trimming removed 4 bases from V and 4 bases from J; junction bases left unmatched: 3. CDR3 bases: TGTGCCAGTAGTACTGGACAGGATAATGAAAAACTGTTTTTT. Amino acids: CASSTGQDNEKLFF.

The chain joins TRBV7-8 to TRBJ2-7; D unclear. Per the germline V gene, CDR1 is SGHVS and CDR2 is FQNEAQ. Between the trimmed V and J ends, which lost 5 bases and 5 bases, there was a span of 13 bases. The CDR3 contains 13 residues. The CDR3 DNA is TGTGCCAGCAGCCACGGCGGTTTCCACGAGCAGTACTTC. This sequence encodes CASSHGGFHEQYF.

The V call is TRBV27, the J call TRBJ1-5; D possibly corresponds to TRBD1 (5 bases). CDR1 is MNHEY, CDR2 SMNVEV, per germline (reference sequence). The CDR3 runs 15 residues. V lost 5 bases and J 6 bases, leaving 17 bases between the germline ends. DNA of the CDR3: TGTGCCAGCAGTGGGGGGGGGAGGAGGAGTCAGCCCCAGCATTTT. Its translation: CASSGGGRRSQPQHF.

The chain couples TRBV28 to TRBJ2-7, with TRBD2 identical over 11 bases. Germline CDR1 reads MDHEN; CDR2 reads SYDVKM. V shed 6 bases and J 3 bases; nucleotides not matched to a gene: 10. The CDR3 contains 16 residues. The DNA of the CDR3 is TGTGCCAGCAGAATGACCGGGACTAGCGGACGCTACGAGCAGTACTTC. The encoded protein is CASRMTGTSGRYEQYF.

J is TRBJ1-2 and V is TRBV3-1 (or the pseudogene TRBV3-2); possible D gene TRBD1, 5 bases. The CDR3 has 12 residues. Germline loops: CDR1 LGHDT, CDR2 YNNKEL (reference sequence). With 5 bases removed from V and 7 bases from J, the gap between germline ends came to 11 bases. The CDR3 DNA is TGTGCCAGCAGCTTAGGGACTGCTGGCTACACCTTC. This gives the protein CASSLGTAGYTF.

The chain links TRBV27 to TRBJ2-3; 11 bases are shared with TRBD2. From germline, CDR1 is MNHEY and CDR2 SMNVEV (reference sequence). CDR3 length: 16 residues. Germline trimming cut 5 bases from V and 0 bases from J; bases unmatched to any gene: 4. The CDR3 sequence is CASSGRTSGSTDTQYF. DNA for the CDR3: TGTGCCAGCAGTGGACGGACTAGCGGGAGCACAGATACGCAGTATTTT.

This chain joins TRBV5-1 and TRBJ2-7; tentative D call: TRBD1 (6 bases). Germline V CDR1 and CDR2: SGHRS, YFSETQ. The CDR3 is made up of 13 amino acids. Trimming stripped 0 bases from V and 3 bases from J, with 7 bases between. This CDR3 reads CASSLDRVYEQYF. The DNA of the CDR3 is TGCGCCAGCAGCTTGGACAGGGTCTACGAGCAGTACTTC.

The gene calls are TRBV24-1 and TRBJ1-3; D remains unclear. Trimming shortened V by 6 bases and J by 2 bases, and 13 bases separated the two germline ends. Germline V gene sequence: CDR1 KGHDR, CDR2 SFDVKD. This CDR3 is 15 amino acids long. CDR3 protein: CATSSSAITGNTIYF. The DNA of the CDR3 is TGTGCCACCAGTTCGTCTGCTATAACTGGAAACACCATATATTTT.

The chain combines TRBV7-9 with TRBJ2-1, with TRBD2 as a possible D gene (7 bases). This CDR3 contains 15 residues. In germline, CDR1 is SEHNR, CDR2 FQNEAQ (reference sequence). Trimming removed 5 bases from V and 6 bases from J, with 17 bases in between. The CDR3 DNA sequence: TGTGCCAGCAGCCCCGGGGGGCGCTTAGGCAATGAGCAGTTCTTC. This codes for CASSPGGRLGNEQFF.

The table lists this clone with a few counts. The chain is built from TRBV2 and TRBJ1-6, with unresolved D. V was clipped by 7 bases and J by 9 bases, with 7 bases between them. The CDR3 is 11 residues long. From germline, CDR1 is SNHLY and CDR2 FYNNEI. The CDR3 DNA reads TGTGCCAGCAACGTACCTTCACCCCTCCACTTT. Translated: CASNVPSPLHF. Variable domain in full (rest from reference TRBV2 and TRBJ1-6): EPEVTQTPSHQVTQMGQEVILRCVPISNHLYFYWYRQILGQKVEFLVSFYNNEISEKSEIFDDQFSVERPDGSNFTLKIRSTKLEDSAMYFCASNVPSPLHFGNGTRLTVT.

Of note for this clone: At one end the junction does not follow the germline gene, possibly because of a read error. The chain uses TRBV9 and TRBJ2-3; no clear D gene. This CDR3 has 12 residues. Germline V gene sequence: CDR1 SGDLS, CDR2 YYNGEE. The CDR3 reads CASSVTEIDVHF. The CDR3 DNA is TGTGCCAGCAGCGTAACCGAAATCGACGTGCATTTT.

This chain joins TRBV3-1 (or the pseudogene TRBV3-2) and TRBJ2-7, with TRBD1 as a possible D gene (6 bases). The germline CDR1 and CDR2 sequences are LGHDT and YNNKEL (reference sequence). The CDR3 covers 15 residues. The germline V and J ends were trimmed by 4 bases and 4 bases, with 17 bases remaining between them. The CDR3 nucleotides read TGTGCCAGCAGCCCGGTCATACAGGGATTTTACGAGCAGTACTTC. It codes for CASSPVIQGFYEQYF.

The rearrangement links TRBV7-9 to TRBJ2-2; 8 bases match TRBD2. Germline loops: CDR1 SEHNR, CDR2 FQNEAQ (reference sequence). This CDR3 is built from 15 residues. Germline trimming cut 3 bases from V and 3 bases from J; bases unmatched to any gene: 3. CDR3 residues: CASSLREAHTGELFF. The CDR3 region has the DNA TGTGCCAGCAGCTTGCGGGAGGCACACACCGGGGAGCTGTTTTTT. Combining the CDR3 with reference TRBV7-9 and TRBJ2-2 gives the whole variable domain DTGVSQNPRHKITKRGQNVTFRCDPISEHNRLYWYRQTLGQGPEFLTYFQNEAQLEKSRLLSDRFSAERPKGSFSTLEIQRTEQGDSAMYLCASSLREAHTGELFFGEGSRLTVL.

CDR3 residues: CASSPLAGTDTQYF. The DNA for the CDR3 is TGTGCCAGCTCACCCCTAGCAGGCACAGATACGCAGTATTTT. The gene calls are TRBV18 and TRBJ2-3, with D possibly matching TRBD2 (5 bases). V was trimmed by 3 bases and J by 1 base, leaving 8 bases between them. The CDR3 runs to 14 residues. Germline V gene lookup returns CDR1 KGHSH and CDR2 LQKENI.